This T cell receptor beta chain originates from a study of blood T cells in healthy people across ages. This CDR3 is built from 13 residues. The V and J ends lost 3 bases and 9 bases respectively, with 11 bases between them. Germline V gene sequence: CDR1 SGHTA, CDR2 FQGNSA. With a J-beta primer mix and a sample-barcoded 5' primer, a second PCR ran 7 to 11 cycles. MiXCR, run by TCRdb on the 5' RACE reads, gives a single entry per CDR3 protein. This sample has around 790,000 distinct CDR3 sequences, with about 42% found just once. Material for sequencing was blood. The TCR originated in a man between 60 and 75 years old in good health. V gene TRBV7-2 combines with J gene TRBJ2-2; D possibly matches TRBD1 or TRBD2 (6 bases each). CDR3 sequence: CASSLMGGRELFF. CDR3 nucleotides: TGTGCCAGCAGCTTGATGGGGGGCCGGGAGCTGTTTTTT.